This TCR beta chain was recovered during a study of blood T cell repertoires in COVID-19. The wider study: Material from acute and convalescent COVID-19 was sourced from the United States, Italy and Spain. PBMCs, B-cell-depleted T cells, or T cells provided the cDNA or gDNA that made up the material.

Study processing details: Cell counts per sample came from amplifying reference gene primers. Libraries were prepared by immunoSEQ multiplex PCR; TCRdb keeps only in-frame clonotypes and omits some of them. That table is the source of V, J and clone size, and D and trimming were worked out from the DNA. The sample records under 150,000 clones, roughly 80% being singletons. The CDR3 consists of 13 residues. CDR1 is SGHTA and CDR2 is FQGTGA in the germline V gene. The V end lost 1 base, the J end lost 6 bases, and 9 bases lay between the germline ends. V is TRBV7-3 and J is TRBJ1-1; D is unresolved. This receptor was taken from a human donor in a cohort sampled during active COVID-19. Sequenced input: peripheral blood. CDR3 in DNA: TGTGCCAGCAGCTTAAACAGAAGATCTGAAGCTTTCTTT. Its translation is CASSLNRRSEAFF.